Reported below is one T cell receptor (beta chain). Data came from immunoSEQ multiplex PCR; TCRdb stores just in-frame clones and leaves some out. The sample carries roughly 61,000 clones, roughly 97% recorded once. The sample comes from a study of technical replicates of blood from a few donors. The CDR3 extends over 16 amino acids. V trimming: 6 bases; J trimming: 3 bases; junction bases outside the gene matches: 12. Germline loops: CDR1 SGHRS, CDR2 YFSETQ. This chain joins TRBV5-1 and TRBJ2-3; TRBD1 agrees at 8 bases. Input material: T cells isolated from PBMCs. The clonotype originates from a human donor in good health. Here the CDR3 reads CASTVGQGGYTDTQYF. The CDR3 coding sequence is TGCGCCAGCACAGTTGGACAGGGTGGTTATACAGATACGCAGTATTTT.